This TCR beta chain was retrieved from a study of monozygotic twins with inflammatory bowel disease (dated by TCRdb to about 2019). About the full investigation: The full study comprised 28 monozygotic twin pairs: nine German pairs (four IBD-concordant, five IBD-discordant) and 19 IBD-discordant Danish pairs. The search for disease-associated traits relied mainly on comparing, within discordant pairs, IBD patients with their genetically identical healthy co-twins. Each individual had, on average, about 151 000 unique TCRalpha sequences and 181 000 unique TCRbeta sequences available for analysis.

General conclusions and limits of the study: Repertoire similarity did not differ between concordant and discordant twins, possibly due to limited statistical power. Compared with healthy twins, IBD patients shared fewer clonotypes with other individuals, and the difference was most pronounced in patients with signs of disease activity. No single strong signal or clonotype linked to IBD turned up in the results, so the idea that one exists was not supported. Different T cell subtypes could not be distinguished in the analysis. Background noise and inter-individual variability may have been introduced into the repertoires by the differing immunosuppressive treatments among patients. A decrease in TCRbeta repertoire diversity, as measured by inverse Simpson index, was observed in IBD patients compared with their healthy co-twins.

The CDR1 and CDR2 encoded by the germline V gene (reference sequence) are MNHEY and SMNVEV. From the cysteine up to the phenylalanine, the CDR3 has a length of 12 residues. The DNA is unrecorded. Library prep was done by 5' RACE. Preparation of each TCR library used around 3.5 ug of total RNA. For each sample, cDNA was synthesized in eight separate reactions using SMARTScribe reverse transcriptase. During cDNA synthesis, unique molecular identifiers containing a 6-nucleotide sample barcode were introduced by template switching. Amplification of TCRalpha and TCRbeta cDNA involved two nested PCRs of roughly 17 and 9 cycles, and each PCR was followed by bead purification. Before amplification, the cDNA was treated with uracil DNA-glycosylase and purified using the QIAquick PCR purification kit. The second PCR was the step at which Illumina TruSeq-compatible adapters and sample-specific barcodes were added. TapeStation and Qubit were used to check library quality and concentration, and 4.5 to 6 ng of each library was pooled. Pooled libraries were sequenced on an Illumina HiSeq2500 single-index Rapid Run with 2 x 100 bp reads and custom sequencing primers. Per the authors' processing: MiGEC version 1.2.6 was used for UMI-based consensus assembly to correct PCR and sequencing errors. V(D)J alignment, clonotype assembly and CDR3 extraction were performed with MiXCR version 2.1.1. To normalise gene usage, clonotype sharing and MAIT/NKT TCR abundance, the top 1000, 10 000 and 20 000 clonotypes in each sample were analysed. After downsampling to 27 000 UMIs, diversity was calculated as the inverse Simpson index using the vegan R package. Paired Mann-Whitney U tests were applied to discordant twin pairs, and Benjamini-Hochberg correction was used for multiple testing. TCRdb reprocessed the reads, so every CDR3 protein sequence counts as one entry and DNA is not shown. The V and J calls shown here were made by TCRdb, not taken from the authors' results. This specimen's table enumerates over 350,000 distinct CDR3 sequences. The ten largest clones capture around 2.6% of the sample.

Turning to this clonotype: Its antigen remains undetermined.

From each donor, a 2.5 ml peripheral blood sample was drawn into PAXgene tubes and stored at -80 degrees C. Without any T cell sorting, total RNA was extracted from whole blood using the PAXgene blood miRNA kit on an automated QIAcube. Peripheral blood from monozygotic twin pairs, either concordant or discordant for inflammatory bowel disease, underwent deep TCRalpha and TCRbeta repertoire profiling that used unique molecular barcoding. Smoking habits were recorded for all twin pairs, with individuals classified as current, former or never smokers. The origin of this receptor is a human donor with ulcerative colitis or Crohn's disease, or a healthy co-twin of an affected twin (not recorded which). Sequencing used blood. The sequence joins TRBV27 to TRBJ1-4. The CDR3 here reads CASRTTNEKLFF. Where the CDR3 stops, the reference TRBV27 and TRBJ1-4 genes take over; the full variable domain is EAQVTQNPRYLITVTGKKLTVTCSQNMNHEYMSWYRQDPGLGLRQIYYSMNVEVTDKGDVPEGYKVSRKEKRNFPLILESPSPNQTSLYFCASRTTNEKLFFGSGTQLSVL.